A selection of T cell receptor beta chains follows, all from one sample in a study of CD8 T cells in ankylosing spondylitis. MiXCR, applied by TCRdb to the 5' RACE reads, yields one record per CDR3 protein. The sample shows approximately 440,000 distinct CDR3 sequences, approximately 17% of them seen only once. Sequences were obtained from blood, either unsorted or a sorted T cell fraction (not recorded which). These receptors all stem from a male donor with ankylosing spondylitis. The conserved cysteine and the conserved F or W are not part of the CDR3 here. A D gene is named only where the DNA matches it firmly.

v_gene | d_gene | CDR3aa
TRBV20-1 | . | SARDPRLGYEQY
TRBV20-1 | . | SGAKGNAQY
TRBV15 | TRBD1 | ATSRETQGFEQY
TRBV7-6 | TRBD2 | ASSRKETSGTYEQY
TRBV12-5 | . | ASGPSWPERYEQY
TRBV4-2 | . | ASSQGGSENYNEQF
TRBV29-1 | TRBD1 | SVGDRGTDTQY
TRBV12-5 | . | ASGSFQGHQNIQY
TRBV7-2 | . | ASSLRDRYNEQF
TRBV20-1 | . | SARDGQLSNEKLF
TRBV11-2 | . | ASSLVFGGFTEAF
TRBV29-1 | . | SVEEQGARTAEAF
TRBV7-8 | TRBD2 | ASSLVQASGILSYEQY